Presented here are 13 T cell receptor beta chains from one specimen sequenced in a study of sequential checkpoint blockade in melanoma (dated by TCRdb to between 2018 and 2020). This specimen's treatment or condition label, per the study, means: randomized to nivolumab then ipilimumab (arm A) or the reverse (arm B). Libraries were made using the immunoSEQ multiplex PCR assay. The source is immuneACCESS, and TCRdb retained only in-frame sequences with V and J called. Part of the clones is not carried over; for the studies checked, unresolved V genes explain less than half of this, and the remainder is unexplained. In all, the sample holds about 22,000 clones, and around 65% of those were seen once. The ten largest clonotypes hold about 20% of the sample. The sample in question was CD8+ T cells sorted from blood (inferred from file names), obtained from a patient given nivolumab and ipilimumab in sequence. Receptors originate from a human donor with melanoma.

This chain links TRBV7-9 with TRBJ2-1, with D possibly being TRBD2 (6 bases). Looked up from germline, CDR1 is SEHNR and CDR2 is FQNEAQ (reference sequence). The CDR3 spans 16 residues. Deletions cut 4 bases from V and 8 bases from J, with 21 bases between. Here the CDR3 DNA reads TGTGCCAGCAGCTCCCCAGCGGGCCAGCCTCTTTATGAGCAGTTCTTC. It translates to CASSSPAGQPLYEQFF.

The chain recombines TRBV5-6 with TRBJ2-2; no reliable D call. CDR3 length: 14 residues. In germline, CDR1 is SGHDT, CDR2 YYEEEE. The V and J ends lost 2 bases and 3 bases respectively, with 8 bases between them. CDR3 residues: CASSFDRYTGELFF. The CDR3 DNA sequence: TGTGCCAGCAGCTTCGATAGATACACCGGGGAGCTGTTTTTT.

V and J are TRBV10-1 and TRBJ1-5; the D is unclear. This CDR3 region has 13 residues. Germline CDR1 is WNHNN and CDR2 is SYGVQD (reference sequence). Trimming removed 9 bases from V and 0 bases from J, with 9 bases in between. CDR3 protein: CARSPNSNQPQHF. The DNA of the CDR3 is TGCGCCAGGAGCCCCAATAGCAATCAGCCCCAGCATTTT.

This clone was seen only a few times. The rearrangement uses TRBV6-5 and TRBJ2-7, with D tentatively TRBD2 (7 bases). CDR1 is MNHEY, CDR2 SVGAGI, per germline. Trimming cost V 5 bases and J 2 bases, with 13 bases left between them. This CDR3 spans 14 amino acids. Written as DNA, the CDR3 is TGTGCCAGCAGTGAAGAGGGGGGGCCCTACGAGCAGTACGTC. Protein sequence: CASSEEGGPYEQYV.

The V and J genes are TRBV9 and TRBJ2-2, with 7 positions matching TRBD1. CDR1 SGDLS and CDR2 YYNGEE come from the germline V gene. Germline trimming cut 3 bases from V and 4 bases from J; bases unmatched to any gene: 9. The CDR3 is 16 residues long. DNA of the CDR3: TGTGCCAGCAGCGCCCGCGACAGGGTTTTCACCGGGGAGCTGTTTTTT. Translation: CASSARDRVFTGELFF.

This chain connects TRBV7-9 to TRBJ1-2, with TRBD1 matching 11 bases. Germline V lookup: CDR1 SEHNR, CDR2 FQNEAQ (reference sequence). V was pared by 2 bases and J by 8 bases, with 10 bases of the junction left unmatched. The CDR3 loop spans 16 amino acids. The CDR3 DNA sequence: TGTGCCAGCAGCTTATCGGGACAGGGGGATGTTGGGGGCTACACCTTC. This sequence encodes CASSLSGQGDVGGYTF.

The chain is built from TRBV6-5 and TRBJ2-3, with TRBD2 as a possible D gene (5 bases). Trimming took 0 bases from V and 0 from J, leaving 7 bases between them. Germline CDR1 reads MNHEY; CDR2 reads SVGAGI. This CDR3 has 15 residues. CDR3 in amino acids: CASSYSGESTDTQYF. As DNA, the CDR3 is TGTGCCAGCAGTTACTCCGGGGAGAGCACAGATACGCAGTATTTT.

This CDR3 reads CASSLGSPDTQYF. The CDR3, as DNA: TGTGCCAGCAGCTTGGGCTCACCAGATACGCAGTATTTT. The chain recombines TRBV7-9 with TRBJ2-3, with D unresolved. Germline V CDR1 and CDR2: SEHNR, FQNEAQ (reference sequence). This CDR3 contains 13 residues. Trimming removed 3 bases at V and 4 bases at J, with 8 bases between.

V usage is TRBV7-3 and J usage is TRBJ2-2; D is perhaps TRBD1 (7 bases). This CDR3 spans 13 amino acids. The V and J ends lost 5 bases and 7 bases respectively, with 11 bases between them. CDR1 is SGHTA, CDR2 FQGTGA, per germline. CDR3 sequence: CASSGGGGGELFF. The CDR3 DNA reads as TGTGCCAGCAGCGGAGGGGGCGGCGGGGAGCTGTTTTTT.

This chain joins TRBV30 and TRBJ2-5; D is perhaps TRBD2 (5 bases). CDR1 is GTSNPN, CDR2 SVGIG, per germline (reference sequence). The CDR3 extends over 15 amino acids. V lost 4 bases, J lost 3 bases, and 18 bases lay in between. The CDR3 bases are TGTGCCTGGAAAAGAGGCCCCCGGACTGAAGAGACCCAGTACTTC. It is translated as CAWKRGPRTEETQYF.

The genes are TRBV9 and TRBJ2-5, with TRBD2 identical over 7 bases. The CDR3 covers 12 residues. Looked up from germline, CDR1 is SGDLS and CDR2 is YYNGEE. After removal of 2 bases from V and 7 bases from J, the junction contained 2 bases not matched to a gene. In DNA, the CDR3 is TGTGCCAGCAGCGTCGGGGAGGGGACCCAGTACTTC. The encoded protein is CASSVGEGTQYF.

V is TRBV5-8 and J is TRBJ2-5; 12 nucleotides agree with TRBD1. This CDR3 is built from 15 residues. Unmatched junction bases numbered 5, after V lost 4 bases and J lost 4 bases. Germline assignment: CDR1 SGHTS and CDR2 YDEGEE. The CDR3 DNA is TGTGCCAGCAGCCCGGGACAGGGGGCTAGAGAGACCCAGTACTTC. Its protein is CASSPGQGARETQYF.

This clone is a singleton in its sample. The rearrangement joins TRBV9 to TRBJ2-5; 7 bases line up with TRBD1. This CDR3 spans 14 amino acids. V trimming: 0 bases; J trimming: 3 bases; junction bases outside the gene matches: 2. Germline assignment: CDR1 SGDLS and CDR2 YYNGEE. CDR3 nucleotide sequence: TGTGCCAGCAGCGTAGGACAGGGAAAAGAGACCCAGTACTTC. This sequence encodes CASSVGQGKETQYF.